This is a list of T cell receptor beta chains from one sample in a study of Tregs in tolerant kidney transplant recipients. The table came from immunoSEQ multiplex PCR; TCRdb's copy has only in-frame clones and leaves some out. The top ten hold around 0.64% of the sample, which has 200,000 to 300,000 clones, about 86% seen once. The sequenced material came from CD4+ T cells from blood. The receptors were gathered from a human donor in good health. Each CDR3 is given with its conserved first and last residue. A D gene is named only where the DNA matches it firmly. A row's size may be missing; if present it is once, few, many or a size class.

d_gene	abundance	v_gene	j_gene	CDR3aa	CDR3nt
NA	NA	TRBV7-9	TRBJ2-3	CASSLVSLTTNTDTQYF	TGTGCCAGCAGCTTAGTAAGTCTAACCACCAACACAGATACGCAGTATTTT
TRBD1	few	TRBV2	TRBJ2-2	CASSKGARIGELFF	TGTGCCAGCAGTAAGGGGGCGCGAATCGGGGAGCTGTTTTTT
NA	NA	TRBV5-5	TRBJ2-1	CASSLTGSSYNEQFF	TGTGCCAGCAGCTTGACAGGGAGCTCCTACAATGAGCAGTTCTTC
NA	NA	TRBV11-2	TRBJ1-5	CASSAGTRNQPQHF	TGTGCCAGCAGCGCCGGGACGAGGAATCAGCCCCAGCATTTT
NA	NA	TRBV30	TRBJ2-1	CAWSGPRLPAYNEQFF	TGTGCCTGGAGTGGCCCTCGACTCCCAGCCTACAATGAGCAGTTCTTC
NA	few	TRBV2	TRBJ1-5	CASRRGGDQPQHF	TGTGCCAGCAGACGGGGCGGGGATCAGCCCCAGCATTTT
TRBD1	NA	TRBV19	TRBJ1-5	CASWDRDNQPQHF	TGTGCCAGTTGGGACAGGGACAATCAGCCCCAGCATTTT
NA	NA	TRBV5-1	TRBJ2-1	CASSLGSGSYNEQFF	TGCGCCAGCAGCTTGGGTAGCGGCTCCTACAATGAGCAGTTCTTC
NA	NA	TRBV19	TRBJ2-6	CASRGSGANVLTF	TGTGCCAGTAGGGGGTCTGGGGCCAACGTCCTGACTTTC
NA	NA	TRBV10-2	TRBJ2-7	CASTLQVPSYEQYF	TGCGCCAGCACGCTCCAGGTGCCCTCCTACGAGCAGTACTTC
NA	NA	TRBV5-1	TRBJ2-2	CASSPYVEPPGELFF	TGCGCCAGCAGCCCCTATGTTGAACCTCCCGGGGAGCTGTTTTTT
TRBD2	NA	TRBV9	TRBJ2-1	CASSVGLSGAYNEQFF	TGTGCCAGCAGCGTAGGTCTTAGCGGGGCCTACAATGAGCAGTTCTTC
NA	once	TRBV7-5	TRBJ1-5	CARSLDQGCRQPQHF	TGTGCCAGAAGCTTAGATCAGGGGTGCAGGCAGCCCCAGCATTTT
TRBD2	NA	TRBV5-1	TRBJ2-3	CASSPVGLAGVGTDTQYF	TGCGCCAGCAGTCCCGTCGGGTTAGCGGGAGTCGGCACAGATACGCAGTATTTT
NA	NA	TRBV18	TRBJ2-5	CASSPSQETQYF	TGTGCCAGCTCACCAAGCCAAGAGACCCAGTACTTC
TRBD1	NA	TRBV11-3	TRBJ2-1	CASSLRDRRFF	TGTGCCAGCAGCCTTAGGGACAGAAGATTCTTC
NA	NA	TRBV5-4	TRBJ2-7	CASSLDPSREQYF	TGTGCCAGCAGCTTGGACCCGTCCCGGGAGCAGTACTTC
NA	NA	TRBV5-5	TRBJ1-5	CASSLGPSLDQPQHF	TGTGCCAGCAGCTTGGGGCCGAGTCTGGATCAGCCCCAGCATTTT
NA	NA	TRBV10-3	TRBJ2-1	CATQGRYNEQFF	TGTGCCACCCAGGGTAGGTACAATGAGCAGTTCTTC
NA	NA	TRBV19	TRBJ1-5	CASSIGQSNQPQHF	TGTGCCAGTAGTATCGGACAGAGCAATCAGCCCCAGCATTTT
NA	NA	TRBV29-1	TRBJ1-2	CSVVEGNPGYTF	TGCAGCGTTGTCGAGGGGAATCCGGGCTACACCTTC
NA	NA	TRBV27	TRBJ2-1	CASSLVGVLNNEQFF	TGTGCCAGCAGTTTGGTGGGGGTCCTAAACAATGAGCAGTTCTTC
NA	NA	TRBV4-1	TRBJ1-6	CASARRQENNSPLHF	TGCGCCAGCGCTAGACGACAGGAGAACAATTCACCCCTCCACTTT
NA	once	TRBV2	TRBJ1-5	CASSERPGDQPQHF	TGTGCCAGCAGTGAAAGGCCAGGGGATCAGCCCCAGCATTTT
NA	NA	TRBV5-1	TRBJ1-4	CASSTGRSATNEKLFF	TGCGCCAGCAGCACCGGTCGCAGCGCAACTAATGAAAAACTGTTTTTT
NA	few	TRBV5-8	TRBJ1-1	CASSLDDRDTEAFF	TGTGCCAGCAGCTTGGATGATCGGGATACTGAAGCTTTCTTT
NA	NA	TRBV30	TRBJ2-5	CACPGGVGGEETQYF	TGTGCCTGCCCAGGAGGGGTTGGTGGGGAAGAGACCCAGTACTTC
NA	NA	TRBV9	TRBJ1-2	CASTPMGSGGYTF	TGTGCCAGCACCCCGATGGGGAGTGGAGGCTACACCTTC
NA	NA	TRBV7-2	TRBJ2-1	CASSRWGEQFF	TGTGCCAGCAGCCGATGGGGTGAGCAGTTCTTC
NA	NA	TRBV7-2	TRBJ2-3	CASSLSLTDTQYF	TGTGCCAGCAGCTTATCTCTGACAGATACGCAGTATTTT
TRBD1	once	TRBV6-1	TRBJ1-2	CASSGDSVYGYTF	TGTGCCAGCAGTGGGGACAGCGTGTATGGCTACACCTTC
NA	few	TRBV6-1	TRBJ2-3	CASTHPSTDTQYF	TGTGCCAGCACCCACCCAAGCACAGATACGCAGTATTTT
TRBD1	NA	TRBV6-5	TRBJ2-7	CASRTRQGRLYEQYF	TGTGCCAGCAGAACAAGACAGGGAAGATTGTACGAGCAGTACTTC